This T cell receptor (beta chain) was observed in a study of regulatory T cells in long-lasting Graves disease. With 1 base removed from V and 2 bases from J, the gap between germline ends came to 7 bases. The CDR3 runs to 14 residues. Germline assignment: CDR1 SGHTA and CDR2 FQGNSA. HTBI primers from iRepertoire and Arm-PCR of CDR3 regions yielded the TCR beta libraries. Authors' analysis steps: Identified across the samples were over 50 TRBV segments and approximately 14 TRBJ segments. TCRdb reprocessed the multiplex PCR reads via MiXCR and lists one record per CDR3 protein. These V and J calls derive from TCRdb rather than the authors' analysis. This sample has around 250,000 distinct CDR3 sequences, with 20% to 25% found just once. Notes on the study in general: When disease was persistent, TRBV28, TRBJ1-2 and TRBJ2-5 were the favored segments.

For this clonotype: The antigen remains unidentified.

Time point meaning: newly diagnosed GD, antithyroid drugs for less than 3 months. Following extraction of RNA from PBMCs, that RNA was used to make the TCR library. About 9.2 milliliters of peripheral blood were taken and placed in EDTA tubes. Specimen: peripheral blood mononuclear cells (PBMCs), collected at new diagnosis, from a patient treated with antithyroid drugs. This sequence was found in a female donor with Graves disease. The J gene is TRBJ2-3, the V gene TRBV7-2, with D possibly TRBD1 on 5 matching bases. In nucleotides, the CDR3 is TGTGCCAGCAGCTTAGGACAGACCACAGATACGCAGTATTTT. Encoded protein: CASSLGQTTDTQYF.